This TCR beta chain was identified during a study of cytomegalovirus exposure and HLA in healthy donors. This clone was seen many times. Germline CDR1 and CDR2: SNHLY and FYNNEI. CDR3 length: 11 amino acids. V lost 3 bases and J lost 10, with 9 bases in between. Assay: immunoSEQ multiplex PCR; the TCRdb copy retains only in-frame clones and omits some. The table lists approximately 280,000 clones, more than 75% of them singletons, with around 0.92% in the top ten. The V and J genes are TRBV2 and TRBJ1-2, with D possibly being TRBD1 (6 bases). This clonotype was obtained from a woman under 30 in good health and CMV-seronegative. The sample taken for sequencing was PBMCs. CDR3 bases: TGTGCCAGCAGTGAGGACAGCCTCTACACCTTC. Translated: CASSEDSLYTF.